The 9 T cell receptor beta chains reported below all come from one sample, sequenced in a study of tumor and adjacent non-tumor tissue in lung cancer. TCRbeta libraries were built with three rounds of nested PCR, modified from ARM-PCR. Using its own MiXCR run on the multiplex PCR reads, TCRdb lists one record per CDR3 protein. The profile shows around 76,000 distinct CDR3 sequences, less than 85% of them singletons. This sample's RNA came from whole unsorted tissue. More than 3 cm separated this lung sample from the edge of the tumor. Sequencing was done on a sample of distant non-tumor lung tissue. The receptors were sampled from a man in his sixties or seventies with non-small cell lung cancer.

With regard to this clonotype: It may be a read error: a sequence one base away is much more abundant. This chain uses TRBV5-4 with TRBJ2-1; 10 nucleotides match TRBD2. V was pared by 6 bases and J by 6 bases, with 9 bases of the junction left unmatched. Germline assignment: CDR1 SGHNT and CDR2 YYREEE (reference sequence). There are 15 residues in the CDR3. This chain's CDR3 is CASNRLAGEGNEQFF. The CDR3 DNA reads TGTGCCAGCAACCGTCTAGCGGGGGAGGGCAATGAGCAGTTCTTC.

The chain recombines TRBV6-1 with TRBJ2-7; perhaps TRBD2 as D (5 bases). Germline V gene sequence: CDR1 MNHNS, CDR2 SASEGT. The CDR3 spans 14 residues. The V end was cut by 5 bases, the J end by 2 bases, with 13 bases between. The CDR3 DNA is TGTGCCAGCAGTCCCGGGGATCCAGCCTACGAGCAGTACTTC. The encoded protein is CASSPGDPAYEQYF.

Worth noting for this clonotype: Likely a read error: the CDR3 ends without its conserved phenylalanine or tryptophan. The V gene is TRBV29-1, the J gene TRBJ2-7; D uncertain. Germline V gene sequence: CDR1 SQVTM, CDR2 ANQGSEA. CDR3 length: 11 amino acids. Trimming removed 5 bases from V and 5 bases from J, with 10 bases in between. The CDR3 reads CSVRLGDEQYS. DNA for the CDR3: TGCAGCGTTAGGTTAGGTGACGAGCAGTACTCC.

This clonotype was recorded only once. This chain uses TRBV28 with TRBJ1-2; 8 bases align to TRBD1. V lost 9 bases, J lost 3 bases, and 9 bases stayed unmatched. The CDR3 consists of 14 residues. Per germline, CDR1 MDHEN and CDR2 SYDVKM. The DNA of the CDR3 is TGTGCCAGGACACTGGACAGGGTTGACTATGGCTACACCTTC. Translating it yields CARTLDRVDYGYTF.

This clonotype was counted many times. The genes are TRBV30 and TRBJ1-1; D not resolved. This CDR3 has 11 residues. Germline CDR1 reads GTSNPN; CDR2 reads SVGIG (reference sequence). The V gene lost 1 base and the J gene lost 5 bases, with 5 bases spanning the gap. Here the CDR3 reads CAWSAQTEAFF. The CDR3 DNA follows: TGTGCCTGGAGTGCACAAACTGAAGCTTTCTTT.

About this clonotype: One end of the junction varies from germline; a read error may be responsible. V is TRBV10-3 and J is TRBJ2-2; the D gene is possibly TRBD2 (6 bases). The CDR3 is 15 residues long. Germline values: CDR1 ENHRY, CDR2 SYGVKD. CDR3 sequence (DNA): TGTGCCGACCCGGCTAGCGCTCAGAACACCGGGGAGCTCTTATTT. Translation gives CADPASAQNTGELLF.

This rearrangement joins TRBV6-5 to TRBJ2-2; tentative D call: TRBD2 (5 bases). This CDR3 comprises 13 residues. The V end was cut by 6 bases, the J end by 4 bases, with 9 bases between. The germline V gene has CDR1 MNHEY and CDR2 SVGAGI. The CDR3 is CASSLRGTGELFF. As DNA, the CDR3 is TGTGCCAGCAGCCTCCGGGGCACCGGGGAGCTGTTTTTT.

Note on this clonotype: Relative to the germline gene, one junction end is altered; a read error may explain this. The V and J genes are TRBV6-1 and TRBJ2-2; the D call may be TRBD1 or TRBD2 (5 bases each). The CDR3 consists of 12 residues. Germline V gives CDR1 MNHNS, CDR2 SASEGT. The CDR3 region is CASFGTPGELFF. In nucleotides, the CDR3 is TGTGCCAGCTTTGGGACGCCCGGGGAGTTGTTTTTT.

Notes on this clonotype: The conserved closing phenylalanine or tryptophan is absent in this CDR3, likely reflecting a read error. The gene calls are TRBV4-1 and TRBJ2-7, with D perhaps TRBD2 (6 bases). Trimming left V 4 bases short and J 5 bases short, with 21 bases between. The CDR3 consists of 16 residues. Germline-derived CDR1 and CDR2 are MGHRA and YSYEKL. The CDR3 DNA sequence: TGCGCCAGCAGCCGGACACTAACGGGAGAGGGGAACGAGCAGTACATC. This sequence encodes CASSRTLTGEGNEQYI.